What follows are 12 T cell receptor beta chains derived from one specimen sequenced in a study of T cells after somatic rescue of genetic block. Sequencing was performed with immunoSEQ multiplex PCR; in TCRdb, only in-frame clones are kept and a portion is missing. The data contain 88,000 or so clones, over 80% of them singletons. Sequencing used peripheral blood mononuclear cells (PBMCs). The origin of the receptors is a young woman.

The CDR3 protein is CASSGGRGQFF. CDR3 in DNA: TGTGCCAGCAGTGGTGGGCGGGGGCAGTTCTTC. The rearrangement joins TRBV2 to TRBJ2-1, with a tentative D call TRBD2 (6 bases). The V gene lost 4 bases and the J gene lost 12 bases, with 10 bases spanning the gap. CDR1 and CDR2 from the germline V gene are SNHLY and FYNNEI. The CDR3 sequence is 11 residues long.

This clone appeared a few times. The V gene is TRBV18, the J gene TRBJ2-1, with TRBD2 matching over 8 bases. This CDR3 contains 15 residues. V lost 3 bases, J lost 4 bases, and 5 bases stayed unmatched. The V gene's germline CDR1 is KGHSH and CDR2 LQKENI. In DNA, the CDR3 is TGTGCCAGCTCACCGGTCACTAGCGGATACAATGAGCAGTTCTTC. Encoded protein: CASSPVTSGYNEQFF.

This chain links TRBV7-2 with TRBJ2-3; D unresolved. With 2 bases removed from V and 1 base from J, the gap between germline ends came to 10 bases. Germline lookup yields CDR1 SGHTA and CDR2 FQGNSA. The CDR3 has 15 amino acids. In nucleotides, the CDR3 is TGTGCCAGCAGCTTATTTTCGGGTGGCACAGATACGCAGTATTTT. Translation: CASSLFSGGTDTQYF.

The V call is TRBV18, the J call TRBJ2-5; TRBD1 might be the D (5 bases). This CDR3 has 14 residues. The V gene lost 1 base and the J gene lost 1 base, with 7 bases spanning the gap. Germline assignment: CDR1 KGHSH and CDR2 LQKENI. The CDR3 nucleotides are TGTGCCAGCTCACCACTAGGGGTCCAAGAGACCCAGTACTTC. It codes for CASSPLGVQETQYF.

The chain recombines TRBV6-6 with TRBJ2-7, with D perhaps TRBD2 (5 bases). The CDR3 totals 14 residues. Germline V gene lookup returns CDR1 MNHNY and CDR2 SVGAGI (reference sequence). V lost 2 bases, J lost 6 bases, and 14 bases lay in between. As DNA, the CDR3 is TGTGCCAGCAGTTACGAATCGGGATGGGGCGAGCAGTACTTC. Translation: CASSYESGWGEQYF.

This clone appeared a single time. The chain couples TRBV5-1 to TRBJ2-7; no definite D call. Trimming stripped 2 bases from V and 0 bases from J, with 9 bases between. Germline CDR1 reads SGHRS; CDR2 reads YFSETQ. CDR3 size: 14 residues. The CDR3, as DNA: TGCGCCAGCAGCTTACTCCCGAACTCCTACGAGCAGTACTTC. Residues: CASSLLPNSYEQYF.

The gene calls are TRBV11-3 and TRBJ2-2, with D perhaps matching TRBD2 (5 bases). The CDR3 has 16 residues. V lost 5 bases to trimming and J lost 9 bases, with 22 bases between them. Germline V lookup: CDR1 SGHNT, CDR2 YENEEA. The CDR3 sequence: CASSQDPLVWSRELFF. For the CDR3, the DNA is TGTGCCAGCAGCCAAGACCCACTAGTTTGGTCCCGGGAGCTGTTTTTT. The complete variable domain, with remaining parts taken from reference TRBV11-3 and TRBJ2-2, reads EAGVVQSPRYKIIEKKQPVAFWCNPISGHNTLYWYLQNLGQGPELLIRYENEEAVDDSQLPKDRFSAERLKGVDSTLKIQPAELGDSAVYLCASSQDPLVWSRELFFGEGSRLTVL.

A single count supports this clone. The J gene is TRBJ1-2, the V gene TRBV28; 8 positions agree with TRBD1. Per germline, CDR1 MDHEN and CDR2 SYDVKM. This CDR3 has 14 amino acids. V gave up 5 bases and J gave up 3 bases; unmatched junction bases: 5. DNA for the CDR3: TGTGCCAGCAGTCAAACAGGGGGAGACTATGGCTACACCTTC. It encodes CASSQTGGDYGYTF.

The chain employs TRBV19 and TRBJ2-2, with D perhaps TRBD1 (5 bases). CDR1 and CDR2 from the germline V gene are LNHDA and SQIVND (reference sequence). CDR3 length equals 15 residues. The germline V and J ends were trimmed by 3 bases and 7 bases, with 15 bases remaining between them. The CDR3 here is CASSILPQGSGELFF. The CDR3 coding sequence is TGTGCCAGTAGTATCCTGCCCCAGGGTAGCGGGGAGCTGTTTTTT.

The J gene is TRBJ2-7, the V gene TRBV5-1, with 8 nucleotides matching TRBD2. CDR1 is SGHRS, CDR2 YFSETQ, per germline. V was clipped by 4 bases and J by 3 bases; unmatched bases: 9. This CDR3 has 15 residues. CDR3 DNA: TGCGCCAGCAGCGAACCCTCGGCGGGAGGCTACGAGCAGTACTTC. Protein sequence: CASSEPSAGGYEQYF.

The chain employs TRBV18 and TRBJ2-5; 7 nucleotides agree with TRBD1. The junction had 7 bases not matched to a gene; V was cut back by 6 bases and J by 3 bases. This CDR3 is 14 amino acids long. The germline V gene has CDR1 KGHSH and CDR2 LQKENI. The CDR3 nucleotides are TGTGCCAGCTCCCCAAGGACAGGAGAAGAGACCCAGTACTTC. It yields the protein CASSPRTGEETQYF.

The chain has TRBV10-3 and TRBJ1-1; 8 bases are shared with TRBD1. Germline V gives CDR1 ENHRY, CDR2 SYGVKD. The CDR3 totals 12 residues. With 6 bases clipped from V and 8 bases from J, the junction kept 5 bases outside the gene matches. DNA of the CDR3: TGTGCCATCAGGGACAGGGACTCAGAAGCTTTCTTT. Residues: CAIRDRDSEAFF.